This T cell receptor beta chain was identified during a study of OX40 agonist ivuxolimab in advanced cancers. A remark on this clone: Its antigen is not known.

The CDR3 length is 16 residues. V lost 6 bases to trimming and J lost 4 bases; unmatched junction nucleotides: 12. The germline gives CDR1 LNHDA, CDR2 SQIVND (reference sequence). General study findings and limits: Antigen specificity remained undetermined for the expanded peripheral T cells.

Data came from immunoSEQ multiplex PCR; TCRdb stores just in-frame clones and leaves some out. Of more than 65,000 clones listed, 84% are singletons. The receptor's source is an adult with an advanced solid tumor such as melanoma, head and neck, liver or kidney cancer. The source was CD4+ or CD8+ T cells sorted from blood, collected in a trial of the OX40 agonist ivuxolimab. V and J are TRBV19 and TRBJ1-5, with 7 bases lining up with TRBD1. The CDR3 DNA reads as TGTGCCAGTAGACGAACCGGGACAGCAAATAATCAGCCCCAGCATTTT. Its translation is CASRRTGTANNQPQHF.